The 32 T cell receptor beta chains reported below all come from one sample, sequenced in a study of blood T cells in healthy people across ages. PCR was performed a second time for 7 to 11 cycles using a sample-barcoded 5' primer and a J-beta primer mix. MiXCR, applied by TCRdb to the 5' RACE reads, yields one record per CDR3 protein. The data hold 1.4 million to 1.5 million distinct CDR3 sequences, with around two fifths observed a single time. The sequencing sample was made of blood. Every receptor here comes from a woman aged 18-29 years in good health.

This clonotype was counted between two and nine times. The chain links TRBV15 to TRBJ2-1; maybe TRBD1 (6 bases). Germline CDR1 reads LNHNV; CDR2 reads YYDKDF (reference sequence). This CDR3 is built from 14 residues. V lost 4 bases and J 5 bases, leaving 12 bases between the germline ends. CDR3: CATSKGVVDNEQFF. The CDR3 DNA sequence: TGTGCCACCAGCAAGGGGGTAGTTGACAATGAGCAGTTCTTC.

This clonotype was counted a few times. The chain employs TRBV20-1 and TRBJ1-5; D gene ambiguous. Germline V gene lookup returns CDR1 DFQATT and CDR2 SNEGSKA (reference sequence). The CDR3 consists of 13 residues. Trimming cost V 4 bases and J 5 bases, with 12 bases left between them. CDR3 sequence reads: CSATDGVYQPQHF. CDR3 in DNA: TGCAGTGCTACAGACGGAGTATATCAGCCCCAGCATTTT.

In DNA, the CDR3 is TGTGCCAGCAGCACCGTAGGACGGTTCCTCTATGGCTACACCTTC. Translation: CASSTVGRFLYGYTF. The gene calls are TRBV7-2 and TRBJ1-2; the D is unclear. This CDR3 has 15 amino acids. The ends were cut back, 5 bases at V and 4 bases at J, with 17 bases in the middle. Germline assignment: CDR1 SGHTA and CDR2 FQGNSA.

Points on this clonotype: The junction shows a germline mismatch at one end, possibly a read error. The DNA for the CDR3 is TGCGGTGCTAGAGATCAAGGAGCGCCGCCGGACATTCAGTACTTC. It is translated as CGARDQGAPPDIQYF. The J gene is TRBJ2-5, the V gene TRBV20-1; D remains ambiguous. TRBJ2-4 matches the DNA end more closely, so the J call is doubtful. Per the germline V gene, CDR1 is DFQATT and CDR2 is SNEGSKA (reference sequence). The CDR3 runs to 15 residues.

The CDR3 DNA reads as TGTGCCAGCAGTCCCATTTCGGTGGGGGGAGGTGGGGAGCTGTTTTTT. It codes for CASSPISVGGGGELFF. The chain recombines TRBV6-6 with TRBJ2-2, with D possibly being TRBD2 (6 bases). The CDR3 is made up of 16 amino acids. CDR1 is MNHNY and CDR2 is SVGAGI in the germline V gene (reference sequence). With 5 bases removed from V and 8 bases from J, the gap between germline ends came to 21 bases.

The chain links TRBV5-1 to TRBJ2-1; 7 bases are shared with TRBD1. CDR3 length: 13 amino acids. Per germline, CDR1 SGHRS and CDR2 YFSETQ. V was pared by 0 bases and J by 9 bases, with 3 bases of the junction left unmatched. CDR3 sequence: CASSLVQGVEQFF. As DNA, the CDR3 is TGCGCCAGCAGCTTGGTCCAGGGGGTTGAGCAGTTCTTC.

This clonotype was counted ten times or more. The gene calls are TRBV4-1 and TRBJ1-6; tentative D call: TRBD1 (5 bases). The V gene's germline CDR1 is MGHRA and CDR2 YSYEKL. Trimming cost V 6 bases and J 7 bases, with 7 bases left between them. The CDR3 extends over 12 amino acids. DNA for the CDR3: TGCGCCAGCAGTAAGGGGAATTCACCCCTCCACTTT. It specifies CASSKGNSPLHF.

This clonotype was recorded a few times. The chain has TRBV7-6 and TRBJ2-1, with D unresolved. This CDR3 comprises 13 residues. V lost 2 bases and J 9 bases, leaving 11 bases between the germline ends. Germline CDR1 and CDR2: SGHVS and FNYEAQ. In DNA, the CDR3 is TGTGCCAGCAGCTTAAGAGAGGAAAGTGAGCAGTTCTTC. Amino acid sequence: CASSLREESEQFF.

The chain employs TRBV7-9 and TRBJ2-7; 8 bases align to TRBD1. CDR3 length: 18 residues. Germline CDR1 and CDR2: SEHNR and FQNEAQ (reference sequence). The V segment lost 4 bases and the J segment 1 base; nucleotides outside the gene matches: 15. The CDR3 reads CASSSVAPSQGASYEQYF. The CDR3 nucleotides are TGTGCCAGCAGCTCGGTGGCCCCGTCCCAGGGGGCGTCCTACGAGCAGTACTTC.

The V and J genes are TRBV11-2 and TRBJ2-2; D may correspond to TRBD1 or TRBD2 (5 bases each). Between the trimmed V and J ends, which lost 5 bases and 5 bases, there was a span of 18 bases. CDR3 length: 16 amino acids. Germline V gene data show CDR1 as SGHAT and CDR2 as FQNNGV. The DNA of the CDR3 is TGTGCCAGCAGCGTAGTGGGGTTGTGGGGGACCGGGGAGCTGTTTTTT. It codes for CASSVVGLWGTGELFF.

This clonotype was picked up a small number of times. The gene calls are TRBV5-1 and TRBJ2-1, with D unresolved. Germline assignment: CDR1 SGHRS and CDR2 YFSETQ. V was clipped by 3 bases and J by 9 bases, with 10 bases between them. This CDR3 has 12 amino acids. The CDR3 loop reads CASSSPSSEQFF. CDR3 in DNA: TGCGCCAGCAGCTCCCCATCGAGTGAGCAGTTCTTC.

On this clonotype itself: Germline and junction disagree at one end, which may indicate a read error. The chain is built from TRBV7-9 and TRBJ2-7; a weak D match, TRBD1 (6 bases). Germline V gene sequence: CDR1 SEHNR, CDR2 FQNEAQ (reference sequence). This CDR3 comprises 16 residues. DNA of the CDR3: TGTGCCAGCAGCTTAGGCTGGCAGGGGTCCTCCTACGAGCGGTACTTC. Encoded protein: CASSLGWQGSSYERYF.

The chain uses TRBV5-1 and TRBJ2-1, with D unresolved. Germline V gene sequence: CDR1 SGHRS, CDR2 YFSETQ. Trimming shortened V by 0 bases and J by 5 bases, and 9 bases separated the two germline ends. CDR3 size: 14 residues. The CDR3 DNA reads as TGCGCCAGCAGCTTGGCCACTTACAACAATGAGCAGTTCTTC. The encoded protein is CASSLATYNNEQFF.

The V gene is TRBV27, the J gene TRBJ2-1; 10 bases fit TRBD1. CDR3 length equals 16 residues. V was pared by 5 bases and J by 2 bases, with 6 bases of the junction left unmatched. The germline V gene has CDR1 MNHEY and CDR2 SMNVEV (reference sequence). The CDR3 bases are TGTGCCAGCAGTCCCCGCGGGACAGGGGCCTACAATGAGCAGTTCTTC. The encoded protein is CASSPRGTGAYNEQFF.

For the CDR3, the DNA is TGCGCCAGCAGCCACCCCCGGGACAAAAGCACAGATACGCAGTATTTT. Amino acid sequence: CASSHPRDKSTDTQYF. The genes are TRBV4-1 and TRBJ2-3; D is perhaps TRBD1 (6 bases). This CDR3 has 16 amino acids. Between the trimmed V and J ends, which lost 3 bases and 0 bases, there was a span of 13 bases. Per germline, CDR1 MGHRA and CDR2 YSYEKL.

Note on this clonotype: A much larger clone sits a single nucleotide away, making a read error possible. This sequence joins TRBV6-5 and TRBJ2-3; the D gene is possibly TRBD1 (5 bases). The CDR3 has 12 residues. Germline CDR1 MNHEY, CDR2 SVGAGI. CDR3 sequence (DNA): TGTGCCACCACGTCCCCCACAGGTACGCAGTATTTT. Translating gives CATTSPTGTQYF.

V gene TRBV5-5 combines with J gene TRBJ2-6, with a possible D match to TRBD1 (6 bases). The CDR3 is 16 residues long. The germline V gene encodes CDR1 SGHKS and CDR2 YYEKEE (reference sequence). Trimming shortened V by 2 bases and J by 2 bases, and 11 bases separated the two germline ends. The CDR3 sequence is CASSLQGEAGANVLTF. In DNA form, the CDR3 reads TGTGCCAGCAGCTTACAGGGTGAGGCTGGGGCCAACGTCCTGACTTTC.

This chain links TRBV20-1 with TRBJ1-2; the D is unclear. The ends were cut back, 3 bases at V and 1 base at J, with 18 bases in the middle. The length of the CDR3 is 16 residues. Germline V gene lookup returns CDR1 DFQATT and CDR2 SNEGSKA (reference sequence). In DNA, the CDR3 is TGCAGTGCTAGTCACACCGCAAGGACTGGTAACTATGGCTACACCTTC. Amino acid sequence: CSASHTARTGNYGYTF.

This clonotype was observed a few times. The chain carries TRBV7-9 and TRBJ2-7; maybe TRBD1 (6 bases). The CDR3 is 14 amino acids. V lost 5 bases to trimming and J lost 0 bases, with 11 bases between them. Germline CDR1 reads SEHNR; CDR2 reads FQNEAQ (reference sequence). The CDR3 loop reads CASSPGQISYEQYF. In DNA, the CDR3 is TGTGCCAGCAGCCCCGGACAGATCTCCTACGAGCAGTACTTC.

The J gene is TRBJ2-3, the V gene TRBV6-6; 8 positions agree with TRBD2. The CDR3 totals 17 residues. Germline V gene data show CDR1 as MNHNY and CDR2 as SVGAGI (reference sequence). Losses at the gene ends were 8 bases for V and 5 bases for J; bases not matched to a gene: 18. The CDR3 loop is CASSWGASGLLGDTQYF. CDR3 sequence (DNA): TGTGCCAGCTCCTGGGGGGCTAGCGGGCTCCTTGGAGATACGCAGTATTTT.

The chain carries TRBV3-1 and TRBJ1-2; 7 bases align to TRBD1. Unmatched junction bases numbered 4, after V lost 1 base and J lost 5 bases. The CDR3 runs 14 residues. Germline V gives CDR1 LGHDT, CDR2 YNNKEL (reference sequence). The CDR3 coding sequence is TGTGCCAGCAGCCAAGGCAGGGGGAGGTATGGCTACACCTTC. Residues: CASSQGRGRYGYTF.

V usage is TRBV7-2 and J usage is TRBJ1-2; D is possibly TRBD1 (5 bases). The CDR3 is 14 amino acids. Trimming took 5 bases from V and 8 from J, leaving 18 bases between them. Per germline, CDR1 SGHTA and CDR2 FQGNSA. The CDR3 bases are TGTGCCAGCAGCGCCCCCTGGGGAAGGGGCGGCTACACCTTC. Encoded protein: CASSAPWGRGGYTF. The full variable domain, with the rest looked up from reference TRBV7-2 and TRBJ1-2, is GAGVSQSPSNKVTEKGKDVELRCDPISGHTALYWYRQSLGQGLEFLIYFQGNSAPDKSGLPSDRFSAERTGGSVSTLTIQRTQQEDSAVYLCASSAPWGRGGYTFGSGTRLTVV.

This CDR3 reads CASSHTRGGNSDIQYF. In nucleotides, the CDR3 is TGTGCCAGCAGCCATACTCGCGGGGGGAATTCGGACATTCAGTACTTC. The chain is built from TRBV3-1 and TRBJ2-4; TRBD2 aligns across 8 bases. J lost 8 bases, V lost 3 bases, and 12 bases had no gene match. This CDR3 is built from 16 residues. CDR1 and CDR2 (germline): LGHDT, YNNKEL (reference sequence). The full variable domain, in which reference TRBV3-1 and TRBJ2-4 provide the parts outside the CDR3, is DTAVSQTPKYLVTQMGNDKSIKCEQNLGHDTMYWYKQDSKKFLKIMFSYNNKELIINETVPNRFSPKSPDKAHLNLHINSLELGDSAVYFCASSHTRGGNSDIQYFGAGTRLSVL.

The chain is built from TRBV5-1 and TRBJ2-3, with TRBD2 matching 14 bases. Germline-derived CDR1 and CDR2 are SGHRS and YFSETQ. This CDR3 comprises 17 residues. V lost 4 bases and J lost 4; bases outside the gene matches: 8. This CDR3 reads CASSLGTSGGPSDTQYF. CDR3 bases: TGCGCCAGCAGCCTTGGGACTAGCGGGGGCCCTTCAGATACGCAGTATTTT.

CDR3 in DNA: TGCAGTGCTAGACGGGTCGGTGGCTACACCTTC. It specifies CSARRVGGYTF. V usage is TRBV20-1 and J usage is TRBJ1-2; D not certain. The CDR3 is made up of 11 amino acids. Germline CDR1 is DFQATT and CDR2 is SNEGSKA (reference sequence). The V and J ends lost 2 bases and 7 bases respectively, with 8 bases between them.

The rearrangement uses TRBV7-9 and TRBJ1-2; D possibly corresponds to TRBD1 (6 bases). Germline values: CDR1 SEHNR, CDR2 FQNEAQ (reference sequence). The V end was cut by 3 bases, the J end by 2 bases, with 13 bases between. The CDR3 is 15 amino acids. The CDR3 sequence is CASSFRQGTNYGYTF. Here the CDR3 DNA reads TGTGCCAGCAGCTTTCGGCAGGGGACGAACTATGGCTACACCTTC. Complete variable domain (other parts from reference TRBV7-9 and TRBJ1-2): DTGVSQNPRHKITKRGQNVTFRCDPISEHNRLYWYRQTLGQGPEFLTYFQNEAQLEKSRLLSDRFSAERPKGSFSTLEIQRTEQGDSAMYLCASSFRQGTNYGYTFGSGTRLTVV.

This clonotype was seen a handful of times. The chain carries TRBV6-1 and TRBJ2-6, with 7 bases fitting TRBD2. Germline V gives CDR1 MNHNS, CDR2 SASEGT. V was clipped by 2 bases and J by 4 bases; unmatched bases: 2. The CDR3 has 15 residues. CDR3 sequence (DNA): TGTGCCAGCAGTGAACGGGGGGTCGGGGCCAACGTCCTGACTTTC. This gives the protein CASSERGVGANVLTF.

In nucleotides, the CDR3 is TGCAGCGTTCTAGGCGCCTCTGGGGCCAACGTCCTGACTTTC. Amino acid sequence: CSVLGASGANVLTF. The rearrangement joins TRBV29-1 to TRBJ2-6, with no clear D. The CDR3 runs to 14 residues. Trimming left V 5 bases short and J 0 bases short, with 8 bases between. Looked up from germline, CDR1 is SQVTM and CDR2 is ANQGSEA.

The V gene is TRBV20-1, the J gene TRBJ1-2; 7 bases map to TRBD1. The germline gives CDR1 DFQATT, CDR2 SNEGSKA (reference sequence). CDR3 length equals 15 residues. The V segment lost 5 bases and the J segment 4 bases; nucleotides outside the gene matches: 13. In nucleotides, the CDR3 is TGCAGTGCTGGCGGAGGACAGGCGCTAGGCTATGGCTACACCTTC. It is translated as CSAGGGQALGYGYTF.

The table lists this clonotype with a few counts. This chain joins TRBV21-1 and TRBJ2-1; the table calls TRBD2, which could not be checked here. TRBV21-1 is labeled a pseudogene. The CDR3 totals 16 residues. CDR3: CASSKSGTNSYNEQFF. The CDR3 DNA reads TGTGCCAGCAGCAAAAGCGGGACTAACTCCTACAATGAGCAGTTCTTC.

The CDR3: CASSPRDRGLTGELFF. DNA for the CDR3: TGTGCCAGCAGCCCCCGGGACAGGGGACTCACCGGGGAGCTGTTTTTT. The genes are TRBV9 and TRBJ2-2; TRBD1 aligns across 10 bases. V shed 4 bases and J 4 bases; nucleotides not matched to a gene: 7. This CDR3 contains 16 residues. Germline values: CDR1 SGDLS, CDR2 YYNGEE.

This clonotype was seen more than once but under ten times. The rearrangement uses TRBV20-1 and TRBJ2-4; the D is unclear. Trimming pared 1 base from V and 6 bases from J, leaving 10 bases between. Germline V gives CDR1 DFQATT, CDR2 SNEGSKA (reference sequence). The CDR3 is made up of 13 amino acids. The CDR3, as DNA: TGCAGTGCTAGAGTTGAGTTTAGAAACATTCAGTACTTC. As protein: CSARVEFRNIQYF.